The sequence of this T cell receptor beta chain was determined in a study of Graves' ophthalmopathy and Graves' hyperthyroidism. Amplification targeted the TCR beta CDR3 regions, with RNA transcripts as the source material. RT-PCR was first run with HTBI primers, then multiplex PCR in a second round. Each CDR3 protein gets one entry after TCRdb re-called the multiplex PCR reads with MiXCR. The sample records roughly 300,000 distinct CDR3 sequences, roughly a sixth being singletons. The CDR3 consists of 15 residues. Trimming removed 6 bases from V and 3 bases from J, with 17 bases in between. Germline V lookup: CDR1 LNHDA, CDR2 SQIVND (reference sequence). The sample holds many counts of this clonotype. The antigen remains unidentified. General study results and limits: Among expanded thyroid clonotypes above 0.001 frequency, most also occurred in blood.

The clonotype comes from an adult man with Graves' ophthalmopathy. The J gene is TRBJ1-2, the V gene TRBV19; perhaps TRBD1 as D (5 bases). Material: peripheral blood. CDR3 protein: CASSKSAGAHYGYTF. CDR3 in DNA: TGTGCCAGTAGCAAATCCGCCGGGGCTCACTATGGCTACACCTTC.